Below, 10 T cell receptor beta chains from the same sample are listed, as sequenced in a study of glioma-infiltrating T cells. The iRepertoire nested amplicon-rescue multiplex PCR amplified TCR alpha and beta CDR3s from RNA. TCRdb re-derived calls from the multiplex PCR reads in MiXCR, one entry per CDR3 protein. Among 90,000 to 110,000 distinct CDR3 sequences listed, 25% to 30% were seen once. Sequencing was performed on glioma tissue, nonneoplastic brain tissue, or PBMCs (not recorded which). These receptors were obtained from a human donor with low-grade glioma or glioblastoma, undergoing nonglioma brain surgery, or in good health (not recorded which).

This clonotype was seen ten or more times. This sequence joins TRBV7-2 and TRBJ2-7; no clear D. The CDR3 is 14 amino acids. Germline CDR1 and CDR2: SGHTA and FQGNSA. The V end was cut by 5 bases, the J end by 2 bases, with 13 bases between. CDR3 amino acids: CASSRVGSTYEQYF. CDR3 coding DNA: TGTGCCAGCAGCCGGGTGGGCTCAACCTACGAGCAGTACTTC.

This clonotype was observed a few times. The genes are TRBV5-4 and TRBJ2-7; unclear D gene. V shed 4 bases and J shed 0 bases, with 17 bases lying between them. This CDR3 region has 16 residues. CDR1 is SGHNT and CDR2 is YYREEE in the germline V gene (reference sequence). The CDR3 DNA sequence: TGTGCCAGCAGCCGGCCAGACGGCCAACTCTCCTACGAGCAGTACTTC. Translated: CASSRPDGQLSYEQYF.

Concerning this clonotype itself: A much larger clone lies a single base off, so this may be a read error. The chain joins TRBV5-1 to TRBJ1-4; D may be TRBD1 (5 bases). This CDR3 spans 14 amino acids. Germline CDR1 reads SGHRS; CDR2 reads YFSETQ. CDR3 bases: TGCGCCAGCAGCCAGGGATCAGCTAATGAAAAACTGTCTTTT. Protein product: CASSQGSANEKLSF.

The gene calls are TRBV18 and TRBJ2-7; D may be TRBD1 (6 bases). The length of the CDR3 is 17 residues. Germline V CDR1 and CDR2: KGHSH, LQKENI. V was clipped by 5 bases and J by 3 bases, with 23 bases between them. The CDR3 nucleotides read TGTGCCAGCTCATTACGTCGTACGGCCAGGGGCTTCTACGAGCAGTACTTC. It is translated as CASSLRRTARGFYEQYF.

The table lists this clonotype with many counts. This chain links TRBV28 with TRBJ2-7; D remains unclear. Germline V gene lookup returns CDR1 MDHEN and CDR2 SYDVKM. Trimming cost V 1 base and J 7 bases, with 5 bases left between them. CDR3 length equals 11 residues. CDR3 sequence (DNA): TGTGCCAGCAGTTTATCCCAGGAGCAGTACTTC. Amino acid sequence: CASSLSQEQYF. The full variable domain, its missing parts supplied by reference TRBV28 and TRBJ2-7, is DVKVTQSSRYLVKRTGEKVFLECVQDMDHENMFWYRQDPGLGLRLIYFSYDVKMKEKGDIPEGYSVSREKKERFSLILESASTNQTSMYLCASSLSQEQYFGPGTRLTVT.

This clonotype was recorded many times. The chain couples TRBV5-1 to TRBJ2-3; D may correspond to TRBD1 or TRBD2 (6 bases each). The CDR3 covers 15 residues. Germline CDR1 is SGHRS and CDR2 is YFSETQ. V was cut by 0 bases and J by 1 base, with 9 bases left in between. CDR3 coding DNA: TGCGCCAGCAGCTTGGACGGGGGCCGCACAGATACGCAGTATTTT. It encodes CASSLDGGRTDTQYF.

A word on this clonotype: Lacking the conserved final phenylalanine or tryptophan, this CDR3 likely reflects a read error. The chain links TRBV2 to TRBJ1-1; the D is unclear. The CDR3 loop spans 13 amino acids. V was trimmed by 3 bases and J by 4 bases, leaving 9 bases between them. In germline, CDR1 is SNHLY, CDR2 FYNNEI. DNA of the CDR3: TGTGCCAGCAGTGATTCGAGTGTCACTGAAGCTTTCTCT. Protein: CASSDSSVTEAFS.

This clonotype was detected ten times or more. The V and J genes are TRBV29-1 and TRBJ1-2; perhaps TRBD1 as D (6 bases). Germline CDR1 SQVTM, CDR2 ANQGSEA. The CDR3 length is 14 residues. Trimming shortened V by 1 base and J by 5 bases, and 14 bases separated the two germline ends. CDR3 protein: CSVEGDEGVYGYTF. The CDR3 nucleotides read TGCAGCGTTGAAGGGGACGAGGGGGTTTATGGCTACACCTTC.

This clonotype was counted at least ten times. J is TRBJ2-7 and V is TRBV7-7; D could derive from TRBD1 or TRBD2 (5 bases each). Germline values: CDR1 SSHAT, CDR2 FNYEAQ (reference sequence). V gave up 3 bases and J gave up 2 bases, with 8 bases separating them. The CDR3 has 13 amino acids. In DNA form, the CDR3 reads TGTGCCAGCAGCTTGGGGACGGCCTACGAGCAGTACTTC. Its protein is CASSLGTAYEQYF.

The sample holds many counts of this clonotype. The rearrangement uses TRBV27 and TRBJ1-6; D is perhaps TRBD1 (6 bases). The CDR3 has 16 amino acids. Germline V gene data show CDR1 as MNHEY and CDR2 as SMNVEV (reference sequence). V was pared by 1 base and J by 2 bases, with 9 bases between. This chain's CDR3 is CASSLYQGTYNSPLHF. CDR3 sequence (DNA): TGTGCCAGCAGTTTATATCAGGGGACCTATAATTCACCCCTCCACTTT.